This TCR beta chain was documented in a study of beta chain features in type 1 diabetes. Notes on the study in general: Shorter templates might be favored by PCR, equally in patients and controls. Researchers report that Type 1 diabetes patients had moderately but significantly shorter TCRB CDR3s across all four CD4+ subsets.

This clone turned up a few times. Its antigen is unidentified. Reverse transcribing all isolated RNA meant expressed TCRB transcripts were sequenced. TCRdb's copy holds only in-frame clones and misses some; the assay was immunoSEQ multiplex PCR. Here the sample spans roughly 310,000 clones, approximately 11% being singletons. In total, each donor contributed a single heparinised blood draw that averaged about 120 mL. This TCR was recovered from a woman in her twenties or thirties in good health. What was sequenced was naive CD4+ T cells from blood.

In nucleotides, the CDR3 is TGTGCCAGTAGTACCCGACTAGCGAGCTACGAGCAGTACTTC. Amino acid sequence: CASSTRLASYEQYF. This sequence joins TRBV19 and TRBJ2-7; 8 bases match TRBD2. Germline V gene data show CDR1 as LNHDA and CDR2 as SQIVND (reference sequence). The CDR3 totals 14 residues. Trimming removed 4 bases from V and 3 bases from J; junction bases left unmatched: 5.